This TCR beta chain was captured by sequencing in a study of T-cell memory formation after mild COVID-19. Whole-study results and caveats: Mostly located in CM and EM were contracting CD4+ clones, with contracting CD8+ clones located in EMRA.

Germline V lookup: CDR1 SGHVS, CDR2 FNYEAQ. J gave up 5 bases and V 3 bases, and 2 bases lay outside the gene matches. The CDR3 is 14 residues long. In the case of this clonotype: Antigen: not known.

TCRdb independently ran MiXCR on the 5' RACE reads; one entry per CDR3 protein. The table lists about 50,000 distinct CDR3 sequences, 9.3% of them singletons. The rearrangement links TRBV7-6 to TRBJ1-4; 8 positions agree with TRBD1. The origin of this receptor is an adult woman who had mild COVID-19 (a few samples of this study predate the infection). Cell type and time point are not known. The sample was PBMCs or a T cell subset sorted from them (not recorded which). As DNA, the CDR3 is TGTGCCAGCAGCTTTGGACAGGGCAATGAAAAACTGTTTTTT. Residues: CASSFGQGNEKLFF.